What follows is one T cell receptor (beta chain) and its context. The antigen remains unidentified. Germline V gives CDR1 SGHVS, CDR2 FNYEAQ. Germline trimming cut 4 bases from V and 5 bases from J; bases unmatched to any gene: 9. The CDR3 runs 17 residues. The sample originates from a study of graft-versus-host responses after intestinal transplantation. About the research overall: Every one of the recipients received anti-thymocyte globulin induction and afterwards took tacrolimus and steroids for around 3 years.

Profiling relied on immunoSEQ multiplex PCR, and the TCRdb table lists in-frame clones only, not all of them. Of 90,000 to 130,000 clones in the sample, just over 90% are singletons; the top ten hold approximately 0.49%. Broader study findings: Recipient bone marrow held GvH clones, some seen earlier in ileum or blood.

This sample comprised unstimulated CD8+ T cells sorted from spleen or lymph node cells, obtained before intestinal transplant. This clonotype originated in a human donor who received an intestinal transplant. The V gene is TRBV7-6, the J gene TRBJ2-3, with TRBD2 identical over 13 bases. For the CDR3, the DNA is TGTGCCAGCAGCTCCCCTGGACTAGCGGGAGAGGAAGATACGCAGTATTTT. This translates into CASSSPGLAGEEDTQYF.